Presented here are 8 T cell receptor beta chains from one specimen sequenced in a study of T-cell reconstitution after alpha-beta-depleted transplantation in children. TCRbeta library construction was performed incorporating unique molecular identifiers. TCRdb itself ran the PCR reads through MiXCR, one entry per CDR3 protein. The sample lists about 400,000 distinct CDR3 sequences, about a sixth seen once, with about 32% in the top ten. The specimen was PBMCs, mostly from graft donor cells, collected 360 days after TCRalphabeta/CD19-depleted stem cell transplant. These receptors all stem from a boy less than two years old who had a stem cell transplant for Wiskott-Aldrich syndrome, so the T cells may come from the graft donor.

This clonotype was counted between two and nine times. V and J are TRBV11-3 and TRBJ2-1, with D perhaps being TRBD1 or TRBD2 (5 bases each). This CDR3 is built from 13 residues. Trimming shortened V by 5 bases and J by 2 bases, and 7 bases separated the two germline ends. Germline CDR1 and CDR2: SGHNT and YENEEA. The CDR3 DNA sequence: TGTGCCAGCAGCCGGGACGCCTACAATGAGCAGTTCTTC. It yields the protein CASSRDAYNEQFF.

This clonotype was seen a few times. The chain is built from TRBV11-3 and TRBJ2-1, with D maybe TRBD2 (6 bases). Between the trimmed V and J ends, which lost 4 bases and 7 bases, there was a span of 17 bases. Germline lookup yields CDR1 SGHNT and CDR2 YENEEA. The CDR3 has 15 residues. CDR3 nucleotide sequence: TGTGCCAGCAGCTCCCGGGGCAGCGGGCTGAATGAGCAGTTCTTC. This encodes CASSSRGSGLNEQFF.

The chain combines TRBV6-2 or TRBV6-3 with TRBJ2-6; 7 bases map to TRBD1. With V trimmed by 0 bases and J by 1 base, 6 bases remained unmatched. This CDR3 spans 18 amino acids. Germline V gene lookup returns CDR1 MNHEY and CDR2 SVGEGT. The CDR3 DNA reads TGTGCCAGCAGTTACTCGACAGGGTTTAGATCTGGGGCCAACGTCCTGACTTTC. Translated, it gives CASSYSTGFRSGANVLTF.

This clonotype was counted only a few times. The CDR3 loop is CASSPTSGSGTDTQYF. CDR3 in DNA: TGTGCCAGCAGCCCTACCAGCGGGAGCGGCACAGATACGCAGTATTTT. The V call is TRBV12-3 or TRBV12-4, the J call TRBJ2-3, with 8 bases that match TRBD2. The CDR3 runs 16 residues. Trimming cost V 6 bases and J 1 base; bases outside gene matches: 9.

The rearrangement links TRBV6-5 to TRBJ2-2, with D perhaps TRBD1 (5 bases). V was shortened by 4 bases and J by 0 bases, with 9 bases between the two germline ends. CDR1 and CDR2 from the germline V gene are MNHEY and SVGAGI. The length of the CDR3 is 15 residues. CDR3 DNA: TGTGCCAGCAGTTGGGGCAGGGCGAACACCGGGGAGCTGTTTTTT. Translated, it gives CASSWGRANTGELFF.

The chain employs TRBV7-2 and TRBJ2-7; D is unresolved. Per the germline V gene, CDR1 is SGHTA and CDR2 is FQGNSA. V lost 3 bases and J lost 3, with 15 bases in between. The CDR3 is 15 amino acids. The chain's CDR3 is CASSFDLSGYYEQYF. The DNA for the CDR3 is TGTGCCAGCAGCTTCGACCTTAGTGGGTACTACGAGCAGTACTTC.

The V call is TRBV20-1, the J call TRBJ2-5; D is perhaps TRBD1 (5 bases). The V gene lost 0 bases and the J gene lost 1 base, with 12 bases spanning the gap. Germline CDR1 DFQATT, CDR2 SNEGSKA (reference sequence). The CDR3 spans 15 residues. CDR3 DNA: TGCAGTGCTAGAGACCCCGGTAGGGGCCAAGAGACCCAGTACTTC. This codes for CSARDPGRGQETQYF.

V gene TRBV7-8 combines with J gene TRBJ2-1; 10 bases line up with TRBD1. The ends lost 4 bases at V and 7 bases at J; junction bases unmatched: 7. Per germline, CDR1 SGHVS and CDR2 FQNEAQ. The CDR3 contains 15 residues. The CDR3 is CASSYGQGDVNEQFF. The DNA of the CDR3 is TGTGCCAGCAGCTACGGACAGGGGGATGTAAATGAGCAGTTCTTC.